These T cell receptor beta chains were read from a single sample in a study of blood T cells in healthy people across ages. A single record per CDR3 protein comes from TCRdb applying MiXCR to the 5' RACE reads. The table has about 650,000 distinct CDR3 sequences, 32% seen once; the top ten hold approximately 15%. Sequencing input: blood. These receptors originate from a woman aged 80 or over in good health. CDR3s include the opening cysteine and the closing phenylalanine or tryptophan. D genes are given only for firm matches. Size values are once, few and many counts, or a class for expanded clones, and some rows have none.

length: 13
J: TRBJ1-1
V: TRBV30
D: .
size: .
CDR3: CAWSVNRRTEAFF
DNA: TGTGCCTGGAGTGTGAACCGTCGGACTGAAGCTTTCTTT

length: 16
J: TRBJ2-7
V: TRBV4-1
D: TRBD2
size: many
CDR3: CASSQEGRGSTYEQYF
DNA: TGCGCCAGCAGCCAAGAGGGGCGGGGGAGCACCTACGAGCAGTACTTC

length: 14
J: TRBJ2-3
V: TRBV20-1
D: TRBD2
size: many
CDR3: CSPLGAGGPVPRYF
DNA: TGCTCCCCCTTGGGGGCGGGGGGCCCCGTCCCCCGGTATTTT

length: 11
J: TRBJ2-3
V: TRBV29-1
D: .
size: .
CDR3: CSVSTGDTQYF
DNA: TGCAGCGTATCAACAGGGGATACGCAGTATTTT

length: 14
J: TRBJ1-2
V: TRBV5-1
D: TRBD1
size: .
CDR3: CASSRERDSYGYTF
DNA: TGCGCCAGCAGCCGTGAGCGGGACAGCTATGGCTACACCTTC

length: 14
J: TRBJ1-1
V: TRBV6-6
D: .
size: .
CDR3: CASSYGDGERGAFF
DNA: TGTGCCAGCAGTTACGGGGACGGGGAGAGGGGAGCTTTCTTT

length: 17
J: TRBJ1-5
V: TRBV28
D: .
size: .
CDR3: CASSFFLKGRDNQPQHF
DNA: TGTGCCAGCAGTTTCTTCTTAAAGGGACGCGACAATCAGCCCCAGCATTTT

length: 14
J: TRBJ2-2
V: TRBV7-3
D: TRBD1
size: many
CDR3: CASSSVRGPGELFF
DNA: TGTGCCAGCAGCTCAGTTAGGGGGCCCGGGGAGCTGTTTTTT

length: 15
J: TRBJ2-1
V: TRBV20-1
D: .
size: many
CDR3: CSARGLGVSYNEQFF
DNA: TGCAGTGCTAGGGGGCTGGGGGTCTCCTACAATGAGCAGTTCTTC

length: 14
J: TRBJ2-1
V: TRBV20-1
D: TRBD1
size: .
CDR3: CSAREAGTEETQFF
DNA: TGCAGTGCTAGAGAAGCCGGGACAGAGGAGACCCAGTTCTTC

length: 14
J: TRBJ1-5
V: TRBV2
D: TRBD1
size: few
CDR3: CASSRTGGKQPQHF
DNA: TGTGCCAGCAGTAGGACAGGGGGAAAGCAGCCCCAGCATTTT

length: 16
J: TRBJ2-1
V: TRBV25-1
D: TRBD2
size: many
CDR3: CASSPRTSGSYNEQFF
DNA: TGTGCCAGCAGTCCCCGGACTAGCGGTTCCTACAATGAGCAGTTCTTC

length: 15
J: TRBJ1-1
V: TRBV6-2/TRBV6-3
D: .
size: .
CDR3: CASSYGVGRDTEAFF
DNA: TGTGCCAGCAGTTACGGTGTCGGTAGGGACACTGAAGCTTTCTTT

length: 14
J: TRBJ2-7
V: TRBV15
D: TRBD1
size: few
CDR3: CATSRAGTGDEQYF
DNA: TGTGCCACCAGCAGAGCCGGGACAGGCGACGAGCAGTACTTC

length: 14
J: TRBJ1-6
V: TRBV5-1
D: TRBD1
size: .
CDR3: CASSLGQGTWPLHF
DNA: TGCGCCAGCAGCTTGGGACAGGGGACTTGGCCCCTCCACTTT

length: 15
J: TRBJ1-5
V: TRBV20-1
D: TRBD1
size: few
CDR3: CSAGGGQGDRQPQHF
DNA: TGCAGTGCCGGAGGCGGGCAGGGGGATAGACAGCCCCAGCATTTT

length: 15
J: TRBJ1-6
V: TRBV20-1
D: .
size: few
CDR3: CSARAGDKTNSPLHF
DNA: TGCAGTGCTAGGGCCGGGGACAAGACCAATTCACCCCTCCACTTT